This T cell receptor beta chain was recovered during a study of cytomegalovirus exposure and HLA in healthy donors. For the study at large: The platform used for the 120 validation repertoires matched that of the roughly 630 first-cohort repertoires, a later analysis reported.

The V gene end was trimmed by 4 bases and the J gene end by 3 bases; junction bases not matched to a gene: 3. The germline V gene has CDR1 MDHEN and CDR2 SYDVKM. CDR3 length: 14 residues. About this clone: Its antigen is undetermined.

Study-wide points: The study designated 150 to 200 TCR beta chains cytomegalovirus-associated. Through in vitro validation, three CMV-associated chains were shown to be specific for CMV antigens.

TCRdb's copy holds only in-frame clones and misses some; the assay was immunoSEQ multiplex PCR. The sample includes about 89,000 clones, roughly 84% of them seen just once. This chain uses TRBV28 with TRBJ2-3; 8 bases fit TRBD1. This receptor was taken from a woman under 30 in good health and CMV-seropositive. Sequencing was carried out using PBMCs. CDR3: CASSSGGVTDTQYF. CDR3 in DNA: TGTGCCAGCAGTTCAGGGGGCGTGACAGATACGCAGTATTTT.